This T cell receptor beta chain came from a study of T cell responses to AZD1222 COVID-19 vaccine. Details on this clone: Its matching antigen is unknown. Other DNA sequences of this sample code for an identical CDR3.

The CDR3 length is 13 residues. Looked up from germline, CDR1 is MDHEN and CDR2 is SYDVKM. Trimming pared 3 bases from V and 0 bases from J, leaving 0 bases between. Study conclusions and caveats: Only a handful of AZD1222 recipients, several in all, had baseline seropositivity. Scientists sampled the repertoires only once the peak T cell response had passed. Close to half of all spike-specific TCRs reportedly target regions of the variants that are unmutated.

Assay used: immunoSEQ multiplex PCR; TCRdb lists only in-frame clones, some missing. The table includes about 160,000 clones, 91% detected once. Material: peripheral blood, obtained on day 0 of AZD1222 vaccination. The gene calls are TRBV28 and TRBJ2-6, with D unresolved. This receptor was taken from an adult in good health. CDR3 region: CASSFSGANVLTF. CDR3 bases: TGTGCCAGCAGTTTCTCTGGGGCCAACGTCCTGACTTTC.